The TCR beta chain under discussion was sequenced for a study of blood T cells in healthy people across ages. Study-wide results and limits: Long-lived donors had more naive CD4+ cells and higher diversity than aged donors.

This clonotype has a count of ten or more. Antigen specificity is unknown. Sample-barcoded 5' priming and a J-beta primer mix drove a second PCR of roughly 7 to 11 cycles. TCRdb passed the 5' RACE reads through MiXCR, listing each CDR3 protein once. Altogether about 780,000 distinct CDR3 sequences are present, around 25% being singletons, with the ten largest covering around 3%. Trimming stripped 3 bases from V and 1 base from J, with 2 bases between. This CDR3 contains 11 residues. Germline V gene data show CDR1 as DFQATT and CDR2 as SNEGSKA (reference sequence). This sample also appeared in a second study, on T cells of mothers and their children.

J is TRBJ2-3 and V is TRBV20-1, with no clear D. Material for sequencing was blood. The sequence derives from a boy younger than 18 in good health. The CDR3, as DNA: TGCAGTGCTAGCGGCACAGATACGCAGTATTTT. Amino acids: CSASGTDTQYF.